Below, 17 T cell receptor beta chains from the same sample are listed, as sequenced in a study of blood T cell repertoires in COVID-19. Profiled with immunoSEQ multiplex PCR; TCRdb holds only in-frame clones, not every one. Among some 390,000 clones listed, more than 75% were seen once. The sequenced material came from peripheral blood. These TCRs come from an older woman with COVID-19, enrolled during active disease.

The DNA for the CDR3 is TGTGCCAGCAGCTTGGTCTCTTCACCCCTCCACTTT. Its protein product is CASSLVSSPLHF. This chain joins TRBV5-6 and TRBJ1-6; D is undetermined. CDR1 SGHDT and CDR2 YYEEEE come from the germline V gene. The CDR3 loop spans 12 amino acids. V was trimmed by 0 bases and J by 9 bases, leaving 4 bases between them.

The CDR3 DNA is TGTGCCAGCAGCCCGACCCCAGGGATTGCTGAAGCTTTCTTT. Protein sequence: CASSPTPGIAEAFF. This chain links TRBV7-3 with TRBJ1-1, with D perhaps matching TRBD1 (5 bases). V was cut by 5 bases and J by 6 bases, with 16 bases left in between. The germline CDR1 and CDR2 sequences are SGHTA and FQGTGA. CDR3 length: 14 residues.

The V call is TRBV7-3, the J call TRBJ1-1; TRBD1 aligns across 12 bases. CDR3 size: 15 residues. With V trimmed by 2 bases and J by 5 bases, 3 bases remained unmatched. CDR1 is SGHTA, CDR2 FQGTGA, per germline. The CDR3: CASSLQGQGATEAFF. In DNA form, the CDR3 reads TGTGCCAGCAGCTTACAGGGACAGGGGGCGACTGAAGCTTTCTTT.

The CDR3: CASSIFGGGGQGNRNQPQHF. As DNA, the CDR3 is TGTGCCAGTAGTATATTCGGAGGGGGGGGACAGGGAAATCGCAATCAGCCCCAGCATTTT. The gene calls are TRBV19 and TRBJ1-5; 9 bases match TRBD1. Germline CDR1 reads LNHDA; CDR2 reads SQIVND (reference sequence). The CDR3 covers 20 residues. V shed 2 bases and J 2 bases; nucleotides not matched to a gene: 16.

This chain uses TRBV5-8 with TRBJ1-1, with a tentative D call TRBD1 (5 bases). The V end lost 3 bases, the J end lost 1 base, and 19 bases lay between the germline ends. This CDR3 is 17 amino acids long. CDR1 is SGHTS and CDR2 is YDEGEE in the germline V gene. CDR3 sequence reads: CASSSGRAWFRNTEAFF. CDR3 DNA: TGTGCCAGCAGCTCAGGGAGGGCTTGGTTCAGGAACACTGAAGCTTTCTTT.

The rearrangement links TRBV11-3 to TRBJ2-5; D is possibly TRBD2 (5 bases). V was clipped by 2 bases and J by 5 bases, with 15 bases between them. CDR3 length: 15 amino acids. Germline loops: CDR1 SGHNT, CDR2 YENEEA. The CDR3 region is CASSLQPGRGETQYF. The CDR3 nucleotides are TGTGCCAGCAGCTTACAACCGGGCCGAGGGGAGACCCAGTACTTC.

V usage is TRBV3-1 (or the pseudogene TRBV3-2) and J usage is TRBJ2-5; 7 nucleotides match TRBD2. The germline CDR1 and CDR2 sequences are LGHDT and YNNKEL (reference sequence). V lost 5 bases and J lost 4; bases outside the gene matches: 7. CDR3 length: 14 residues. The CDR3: CASSFRGRGETQYF. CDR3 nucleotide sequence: TGTGCCAGCAGCTTCCGGGGGAGGGGAGAGACCCAGTACTTC.

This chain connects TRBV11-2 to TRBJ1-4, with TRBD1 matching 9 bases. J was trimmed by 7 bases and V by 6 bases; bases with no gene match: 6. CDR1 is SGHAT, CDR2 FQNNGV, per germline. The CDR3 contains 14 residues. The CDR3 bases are TGTGCCAGCAGTGTGACAGGGGGTGTTGAAAAACTGTTTTTT. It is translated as CASSVTGGVEKLFF.

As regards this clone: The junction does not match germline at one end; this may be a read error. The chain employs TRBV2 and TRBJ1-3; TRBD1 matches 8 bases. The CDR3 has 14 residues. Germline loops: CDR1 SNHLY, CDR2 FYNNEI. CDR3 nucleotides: TGTGCCAGCAGAGGGACAGGCTCTGTAAACACCATATATTTT. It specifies CASRGTGSVNTIYF.

The chain's CDR3 is CASTSFPNEQFF. For the CDR3, the DNA is TGTGCCAGCACCTCCTTTCCCAATGAGCAGTTCTTC. V is TRBV28 and J is TRBJ2-1; no clear D. V dropped 7 bases and J dropped 6 bases, with 10 bases sitting between them. The germline V gene has CDR1 MDHEN and CDR2 SYDVKM. The CDR3 covers 12 residues.

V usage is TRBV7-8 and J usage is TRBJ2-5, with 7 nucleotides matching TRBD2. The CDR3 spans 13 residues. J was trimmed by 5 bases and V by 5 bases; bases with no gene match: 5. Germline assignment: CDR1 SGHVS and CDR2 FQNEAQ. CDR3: CASSRTRGETQYF. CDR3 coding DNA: TGTGCCAGCAGCCGGACTAGAGGGGAGACCCAGTACTTC. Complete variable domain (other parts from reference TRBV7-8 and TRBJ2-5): GAGVSQSPRYKVAKRGQDVALRCDPISGHVSLFWYQQALGQGPEFLTYFQNEAQLDKSGLPSDRFFAERPEGSVSTLKIQRTQQEDSAVYLCASSRTRGETQYFGPGTRLLVL.

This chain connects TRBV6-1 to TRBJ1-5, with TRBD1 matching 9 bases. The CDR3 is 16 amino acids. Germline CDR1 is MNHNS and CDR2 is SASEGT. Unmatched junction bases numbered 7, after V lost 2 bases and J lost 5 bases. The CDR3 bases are TGTGCCAGCAGTGAACGCCTGGGACAGGGTTATCAGCCCCAGCATTTT. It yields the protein CASSERLGQGYQPQHF.

The CDR3 bases are TGTGCCAGTAGGAAGGACAGAAACACCGGGGAGCTGTTTTTT. Protein: CASRKDRNTGELFF. The genes are TRBV19 and TRBJ2-2; weak D call: TRBD1 (6 bases). Between the trimmed V and J ends, which lost 6 bases and 2 bases, there was a span of 10 bases. Germline V CDR1 and CDR2: LNHDA, SQIVND (reference sequence). The CDR3 is 14 amino acids.

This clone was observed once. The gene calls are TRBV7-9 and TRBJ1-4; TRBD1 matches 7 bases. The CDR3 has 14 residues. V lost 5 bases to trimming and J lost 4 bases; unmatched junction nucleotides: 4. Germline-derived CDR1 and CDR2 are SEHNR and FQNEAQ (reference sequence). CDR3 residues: CASSLTGNNEKLFF. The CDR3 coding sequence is TGTGCCAGCAGCCTGACAGGGAATAATGAAAAACTGTTTTTT.

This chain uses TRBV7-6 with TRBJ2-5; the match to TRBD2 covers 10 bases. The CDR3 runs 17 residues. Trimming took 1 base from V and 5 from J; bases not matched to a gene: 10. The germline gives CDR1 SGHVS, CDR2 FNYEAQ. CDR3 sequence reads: CASSLGLAGGLRETQYF. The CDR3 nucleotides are TGTGCCAGCAGCTTAGGGTTAGCGGGGGGCCTCCGGGAGACCCAGTACTTC. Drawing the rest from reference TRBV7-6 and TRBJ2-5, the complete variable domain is GAGVSQSPRYKVTKRGQDVALRCDPISGHVSLYWYRQALGQGPEFLTYFNYEAQQDKSGLPNDRFSAERPEGSISTLTIQRTEQRDSAMYRCASSLGLAGGLRETQYFGPGTRLLVL.

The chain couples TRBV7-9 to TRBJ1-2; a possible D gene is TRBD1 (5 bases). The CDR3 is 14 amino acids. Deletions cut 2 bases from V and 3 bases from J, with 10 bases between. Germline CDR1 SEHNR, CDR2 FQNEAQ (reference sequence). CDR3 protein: CASSLSRDYYGYTF. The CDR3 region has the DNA TGTGCCAGCAGCTTAAGTCGGGACTACTATGGCTACACCTTC.

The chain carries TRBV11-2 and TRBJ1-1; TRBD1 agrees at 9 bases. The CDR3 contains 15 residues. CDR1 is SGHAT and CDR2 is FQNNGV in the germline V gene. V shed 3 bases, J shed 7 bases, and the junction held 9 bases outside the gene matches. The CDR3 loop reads CASSFGTGRSVEAFF. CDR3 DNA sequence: TGTGCCAGCAGCTTTGGGACAGGGAGATCGGTTGAAGCTTTCTTT.